The rows below give T cell receptor beta chains drawn from one sample of a study of Ad26.COV2.S vaccination and SARS-CoV-2 variants. The table came from immunoSEQ multiplex PCR; TCRdb's copy has only in-frame clones and leaves some out. This table holds roughly 380,000 clones, roughly 85% found once. The starting material was peripheral blood, obtained in a trial of Ad26.COV2.S vaccine versus placebo. The source of these receptors is a person between 18 and 60 years old who received the Ad26.COV2.S COVID-19 vaccine or a placebo. Each CDR3 is given with its conserved first and last residue.

CDR3 protein: CASSPRGVSSYNEQFF
J gene: TRBJ2-1
V gene: TRBV9

CDR3 protein: CASSFDSNQPQHF
J gene: TRBJ1-5
V gene: TRBV12-3/TRBV12-4

CDR3 protein: CASRNREGGVQYF
J gene: TRBJ2-3
V gene: TRBV27

CDR3 protein: CASKKSNSYEQYF
J gene: TRBJ2-7
V gene: TRBV14

CDR3 protein: CASSLAGNEQFF
J gene: TRBJ2-1
V gene: TRBV11-2

CDR3 protein: CASSPQKGKGHYGYTF
J gene: TRBJ1-2
V gene: TRBV27

CDR3 protein: CASSSRTGLEAFF
J gene: TRBJ1-1
V gene: TRBV7-6

CDR3 protein: CASSIRGGNEETQYF
J gene: TRBJ2-5
V gene: TRBV19

CDR3 protein: CASRTSGGGYGYTF
J gene: TRBJ1-2
V gene: TRBV2

CDR3 protein: CASSQDLQDNEQFF
J gene: TRBJ2-1
V gene: TRBV4-3